One and the same sample provided the 16 T cell receptor beta chains below, sequenced in a study of T cell responses to AZD1222 COVID-19 vaccine. Profiling relied on immunoSEQ multiplex PCR, and the TCRdb table lists in-frame clones only, not all of them. The repertoire holds under 150,000 clones, 75% to 90% seen once, with about 2.5% in the top ten. Material: peripheral blood, obtained 28 days after the second AZD1222 dose. Every receptor here comes from an adult who received the AZD1222 COVID-19 vaccine.

This CDR3 is CASSDRVKSSGANVLTF. The CDR3 DNA reads TGTGCCAGCAGTGACAGGGTAAAAAGCTCTGGGGCCAACGTCCTGACTTTC. The chain joins TRBV25-1 to TRBJ2-6, with D perhaps matching TRBD1 (5 bases). V was trimmed by 3 bases and J by 0 bases, leaving 12 bases between them. CDR1 MGHDK and CDR2 SYGVNS come from the germline V gene. This CDR3 has 17 residues.

V usage is TRBV7-2 and J usage is TRBJ1-2, with D hard to call. The CDR3 runs 12 residues. V lost 3 bases and J 8 bases, leaving 10 bases between the germline ends. Germline lookup yields CDR1 SGHTA and CDR2 FQGNSA. The CDR3 protein is CASSFLPGGYTF. Here the CDR3 DNA reads TGTGCCAGCAGCTTCCTACCGGGGGGCTACACCTTC.

This clone came up once. This sequence joins TRBV6-5 and TRBJ2-7, with 7 bases that match TRBD1. Germline CDR1 and CDR2: MNHEY and SVGAGI. The ends lost 2 bases at V and 4 bases at J; junction bases unmatched: 8. The CDR3 contains 15 residues. Written as DNA, the CDR3 is TGTGCCAGCAGTTACGGAAGGACAGGAGGATACGAGCAGTACTTC. Translated: CASSYGRTGGYEQYF.

This chain uses TRBV3-1 (or the pseudogene TRBV3-2) with TRBJ1-3; the D gene is possibly TRBD1 (5 bases). Trimming removed 6 bases from V and 2 bases from J, with 14 bases in between. The CDR3 length is 15 residues. Germline CDR1 LGHDT, CDR2 YNNKEL (reference sequence). CDR3 nucleotide sequence: TGTGCCAGCAGGCCCTGGGGGGGAGCTGGAAACACCATATATTTT. Its translation: CASRPWGGAGNTIYF.

The chain uses TRBV7-8 and TRBJ1-5; 7 nucleotides align to TRBD1. CDR1 and CDR2 (germline): SGHVS, FQNEAQ. The CDR3 has 15 amino acids. The ends lost 4 bases at V and 4 bases at J; junction bases unmatched: 7. The CDR3 is CASSSGQTFNQPQHF. The DNA for the CDR3 is TGTGCCAGCAGCTCGGGACAGACTTTTAATCAGCCCCAGCATTTT.

The rearrangement links TRBV27 to TRBJ1-6; D uncertain. The germline CDR1 and CDR2 sequences are MNHEY and SMNVEV (reference sequence). V lost 2 bases, J lost 10 bases, and 9 bases lay in between. CDR3 size: 13 residues. CDR3 sequence: CASSLVPGSPLHF. The DNA of the CDR3 is TGTGCCAGCAGTTTAGTTCCGGGATCACCCCTCCACTTT.

The V gene is TRBV4-3, the J gene TRBJ1-4; 9 nucleotides agree with TRBD1. Germline lookup yields CDR1 LGHNA and CDR2 YSLEER. The trim removed 1 base at V and 8 bases at J, leaving 8 bases unmatched. This CDR3 is 16 amino acids long. CDR3 sequence (DNA): TGCGCCAGCAGCCAAGGAGGACAGGGGAACAGGGAAAAACTGTTTTTT. It specifies CASSQGGQGNREKLFF.

The rearrangement links TRBV4-1 to TRBJ2-7, with D maybe TRBD2 (5 bases). Germline loops: CDR1 MGHRA, CDR2 YSYEKL. Between the trimmed V and J ends, which lost 6 bases and 3 bases, there was a span of 15 bases. CDR3 length: 14 amino acids. CDR3 bases: TGCGCCAGCAGTTTGGCCGGGGTAGACTACGAGCAGTACTTC. This translates into CASSLAGVDYEQYF.

The rearrangement links TRBV29-1 to TRBJ1-1, with D maybe TRBD1 (5 bases). V was trimmed by 3 bases and J by 0 bases, leaving 8 bases between them. The CDR3 spans 13 residues. Germline values: CDR1 SQVTM, CDR2 ANQGSEA. The CDR3 here is CSVEGQMNTEAFF. CDR3 nucleotides: TGCAGCGTTGAGGGGCAGATGAACACTGAAGCTTTCTTT.

This rearrangement joins TRBV28 to TRBJ1-4; no reliable D call. Germline V lookup: CDR1 MDHEN, CDR2 SYDVKM. This CDR3 is built from 15 residues. The V and J ends lost 2 bases and 2 bases respectively, with 9 bases between them. Written as DNA, the CDR3 is TGTGCCAGCAGTTTACCTGGTCAGACTAATGAAAAACTGTTTTTT. Protein product: CASSLPGQTNEKLFF.

The genes are TRBV7-8 and TRBJ2-3; D remains ambiguous. Trimming removed 2 bases from V and 2 bases from J, with 11 bases in between. CDR1 SGHVS and CDR2 FQNEAQ come from the germline V gene. This CDR3 comprises 15 residues. CDR3 protein: CASSLIGVPTDTQYF. The CDR3 nucleotides read TGTGCCAGCAGCTTAATTGGGGTCCCCACAGATACGCAGTATTTT.

This clone has only a few counts. The V gene is TRBV15, the J gene TRBJ2-1; 9 bases are shared with TRBD1. Germline V lookup: CDR1 LNHNV, CDR2 YYDKDF (reference sequence). The CDR3 spans 18 residues. V was pared by 3 bases and J by 3 bases, with 12 bases of the junction left unmatched. The CDR3 loop is CATSRGMFMGQGYNEQFF. The CDR3 bases are TGTGCCACCAGCAGGGGAATGTTCATGGGACAGGGCTACAATGAGCAGTTCTTC.

This chain links TRBV6-2 or TRBV6-3 with TRBJ1-5, with D possibly being TRBD1 (6 bases). The CDR3 loop spans 12 amino acids. The V end was cut by 6 bases, the J end by 12 bases, with 15 bases between. CDR1 and CDR2 (germline): MNHEY, SVGEGT. The CDR3 region is CASSPTRDNQHF. The CDR3 nucleotides are TGTGCCAGCAGCCCAACCCGGGACAACCAGCATTTT.

V usage is TRBV7-2 and J usage is TRBJ1-1; D unresolved. From germline, CDR1 is SGHTA and CDR2 FQGNSA. This CDR3 contains 14 residues. Trimming took 2 bases from V and 0 from J, leaving 7 bases between them. CDR3 in amino acids: CASSLQPVNTEAFF. The CDR3 DNA sequence: TGTGCCAGCAGCTTACAACCGGTGAACACTGAAGCTTTCTTT. The full variable domain, with the rest looked up from reference TRBV7-2 and TRBJ1-1, is GAGVSQSPSNKVTEKGKDVELRCDPISGHTALYWYRQSLGQGLEFLIYFQGNSAPDKSGLPSDRFSAERTGGSVSTLTIQRTQQEDSAVYLCASSLQPVNTEAFFGQGTRLTVV.

This clone was detected only once. J is TRBJ1-4 and V is TRBV6-4; D unresolved. Germline V gives CDR1 MRHNA, CDR2 SNTAGT. V gave up 4 bases and J gave up 0 bases, with 9 bases separating them. This CDR3 is built from 15 residues. CDR3 in amino acids: CASSAPCSTNEKLFF. The CDR3 coding sequence is TGTGCCAGCAGTGCCCCATGTTCAACTAATGAAAAACTGTTTTTT.

The V gene is TRBV7-2, the J gene TRBJ1-2; perhaps TRBD1 as D (6 bases). This CDR3 is built from 14 residues. The V gene lost 1 base and the J gene lost 2 bases, with 8 bases spanning the gap. Germline V CDR1 and CDR2: SGHTA, FQGNSA. CDR3 residues: CASSLDQGNYGYTF. Here the CDR3 DNA reads TGTGCCAGCAGCTTAGACCAGGGGAACTATGGCTACACCTTC.